The 10 T cell receptor beta chains reported below all come from one sample, sequenced in a study of blood T cell repertoires in COVID-19. Clones were sequenced by immunoSEQ multiplex PCR, and TCRdb holds only the in-frame ones, with some missing. The table shows tens of thousands of clones, with around nine tenths occurring only once. The specimen sequenced was peripheral blood. These receptors originate from a woman in her 70s with acute or convalescent COVID-19.

The chain has TRBV5-1 and TRBJ2-5; 9 nucleotides line up with TRBD2. Germline V gene data show CDR1 as SGHRS and CDR2 as YFSETQ. CDR3 length equals 15 residues. After removal of 1 base from V and 5 bases from J, the junction contained 6 bases not matched to a gene. The CDR3 spells CASSLSSGVVETQYF. The CDR3 bases are TGCGCCAGCAGCTTGTCTAGCGGGGTGGTGGAGACCCAGTACTTC.

This clone was found once. The V call is TRBV2, the J call TRBJ1-5; 7 bases are shared with TRBD1. V trimming: 5 bases; J trimming: 7 bases; junction bases outside the gene matches: 5. The CDR3 contains 13 residues. Germline assignment: CDR1 SNHLY and CDR2 FYNNEI. CDR3 residues: CASSWDRGQPQHF. The CDR3 DNA is TGTGCCAGCAGTTGGGACAGAGGACAGCCCCAGCATTTT.

This clone appeared a few times. The chain joins TRBV2 to TRBJ2-2; possible D gene TRBD2, 5 bases. CDR1 SNHLY and CDR2 FYNNEI come from the germline V gene. This CDR3 has 15 amino acids. V was trimmed by 5 bases and J by 0 bases, leaving 10 bases between them. Here the CDR3 DNA reads TGTGCCAGCAGTATCGAGGGCTCGAACACCGGGGAGCTGTTTTTT. It specifies CASSIEGSNTGELFF.

This chain joins TRBV2 and TRBJ2-1; D remains unclear. The CDR3 runs 11 residues. The germline V gene encodes CDR1 SNHLY and CDR2 FYNNEI. The V and J ends lost 7 bases and 7 bases respectively, with 8 bases between them. The CDR3 DNA reads TGTGCCAGCACTAAGATAAATGAGCAGTTCTTC. Residues: CASTKINEQFF.

The chain links TRBV18 to TRBJ1-1; D not resolved. V shed 1 base and J shed 4 bases, with 13 bases lying between them. CDR1 is KGHSH and CDR2 is LQKENI in the germline V gene. The CDR3 extends over 15 amino acids. The DNA for the CDR3 is TGTGCCAGCTCACCACGTTCACCTCCGGGCACTGAAGCTTTCTTT. Residues: CASSPRSPPGTEAFF.

J is TRBJ1-2 and V is TRBV28; 9 positions agree with TRBD1. This CDR3 has 15 residues. Germline V gene lookup returns CDR1 MDHEN and CDR2 SYDVKM. V lost 5 bases, J lost 7 bases, and 11 bases stayed unmatched. Here the CDR3 reads CASSRERTGVGGYTF. For the CDR3, the DNA is TGTGCCAGCAGTAGAGAAAGGACAGGGGTGGGTGGCTACACCTTC.

This chain connects TRBV11-3 to TRBJ2-3; 8 positions match TRBD2. The V gene's germline CDR1 is SGHNT and CDR2 YENEEA. The CDR3 extends over 14 amino acids. V was clipped by 1 base and J by 4 bases; unmatched bases: 1. The CDR3 spells CASSLGLASDTQYF. The DNA of the CDR3 is TGTGCCAGCAGCTTAGGACTAGCGTCAGATACGCAGTATTTT.

The V call is TRBV19, the J call TRBJ2-2; TRBD2 might be the D (5 bases). The CDR3 runs to 15 residues. Germline CDR1 and CDR2: LNHDA and SQIVND (reference sequence). Trimming took 3 bases from V and 5 from J, leaving 13 bases between them. The CDR3 DNA reads TGTGCCAGTAGTATCGCTGGGGTAGCGACCGGGGAGCTGTTTTTT. Translating it yields CASSIAGVATGELFF.

The chain uses TRBV27 and TRBJ2-3; a weak D match, TRBD2 (7 bases). Per the germline V gene, CDR1 is MNHEY and CDR2 is SMNVEV (reference sequence). The CDR3 spans 17 residues. Trimming took off 3 bases at V and 2 bases at J, with 18 bases between the two ends. The CDR3 protein is CASSLRGGVPPTDTQYF. The CDR3 DNA sequence: TGTGCCAGCAGTTTGAGGGGGGGCGTACCCCCCACAGATACGCAGTATTTT.

The chain carries TRBV18 and TRBJ2-1; 9 nucleotides match TRBD1. J was trimmed by 10 bases and V by 4 bases; bases with no gene match: 8. Germline V gene sequence: CDR1 KGHSH, CDR2 LQKENI. This CDR3 has 14 residues. As DNA, the CDR3 is TGTGCCAGCTCACTAACCGGGACAGGGCGGGAGCAGTTCTTC. The encoded protein is CASSLTGTGREQFF.